Listed below are T cell receptor beta chains from one sample, sequenced in a study of T cells in Graves' hyperthyroidism and ophthalmopathy. Each CDR3 protein gets one entry after TCRdb re-called the multiplex PCR reads with MiXCR. The sample includes 490,000 or so distinct CDR3 sequences, about 16% of them seen just once. Sample: blood. The receptor source for this set is a woman younger than 45 with Graves' ophthalmopathy. The CDR3 runs from the conserved cysteine through the conserved F or W. D genes are given only for firm matches. Where a row states a size, it is once, few, many or the class of an expanded clone; other rows omit it.

j_gene | v_gene | d_gene | abundance | CDR3aa | CDR3nt
TRBJ1-2 | TRBV7-2 | . | few | CASSLEAGRSGYTF | TGTGCCAGCAGCTTAGAGGCGGGACGAAGCGGCTACACCTTC
TRBJ2-7 | TRBV25-1 | . | . | CASSAGFKTAYEQYF | TGTGCCAGCAGTGCTGGGTTCAAGACGGCGTACGAGCAGTACTTC
TRBJ2-5 | TRBV20-1 | TRBD2 | many | CSNLAGGNQETQYF | TGCAGTAATCTAGCGGGAGGCAACCAAGAGACCCAGTACTTC
TRBJ2-1 | TRBV7-2 | . | . | CASSPFPRAYNEQFF | TGTGCCAGCAGCCCCTTTCCCCGGGCCTACAATGAGCAGTTCTTC
TRBJ1-1 | TRBV20-1 | . | . | CSARQHTEAFF | TGCAGTGCAAGACAACACACTGAAGCTTTCTTT
TRBJ2-7 | TRBV5-5 | . | . | CASKGEFLRSYEQYF | TGTGCCAGCAAGGGAGAGTTTTTACGGTCCTACGAGCAGTACTTC
TRBJ1-1 | TRBV12-3/TRBV12-4 | TRBD1 | . | CASTQGVNTEAFF | TGTGCCAGCACGCAGGGGGTCAACACTGAAGCTTTCTTT
TRBJ2-2 | TRBV28 | TRBD2 | . | CASTVPGLAGVGGELFF | TGTGCCAGCACCGTCCCGGGACTAGCGGGAGTAGGCGGGGAGCTGTTTTTT
TRBJ1-4 | TRBV15 | . | . | CATSREWVTGEKLFF | TGTGCCACCAGCAGAGAATGGGTAACCGGAGAAAAACTGTTTTTT
TRBJ2-5 | TRBV13 | TRBD2 | few | CASSKSGRAQYF | TGTGCCAGCAGCAAAAGCGGGAGGGCCCAGTACTTC
TRBJ1-2 | TRBV7-2 | . | . | CAGSLGPRDYGYTF | TGTGCCGGCAGCTTAGGGCCGAGAGACTATGGCTACACCTTC
TRBJ2-5 | TRBV20-1 | . | many | CSARSSTVETQYF | TGCAGTGCTAGATCCTCAACAGTGGAGACCCAGTACTTC
TRBJ2-5 | TRBV28 | . | many | CASIGEETQYF | TGTGCCAGCATTGGGGAAGAGACCCAGTACTTC
TRBJ2-2 | TRBV5-4 | . | few | CASSLSPGANTGELFF | TGTGCCAGCAGCTTGTCCCCAGGTGCGAACACCGGGGAGCTGTTTTTT
TRBJ2-7 | TRBV7-2 | . | many | CASSPPTVFWYF | TGTGCCAGCAGCCCCCCGACGGTCTTTTGGTACTTC
TRBJ2-5 | TRBV7-9 | . | few | CASSRGAIQETQYF | TGTGCCAGCAGCCGGGGGGCAATCCAAGAGACCCAGTACTTC
TRBJ2-1 | TRBV6-2/TRBV6-3 | . | many | CASLNGRNSGEGSYNEQFF | TGTGCCAGCCTAAACGGTCGGAATTCTGGGGAAGGATCCTACAATGAGCAGTTCTTC
TRBJ2-7 | TRBV30 | TRBD2 | . | CAWRRGGGGEQYF | TGTGCCTGGAGACGGGGGGGAGGAGGGGAGCAGTACTTC
TRBJ2-3 | TRBV3-1 | TRBD1 | many | CASSLTQGASDTQYF | TGTGCCAGCAGCCTGACACAGGGGGCCTCAGATACGCAGTATTTT
TRBJ2-2 | TRBV6-5 | TRBD1 | few | CASSYYGQGDTGELFF | TGTGCCAGCAGTTACTACGGACAGGGCGACACCGGGGAGCTGTTTTTT
TRBJ2-7 | TRBV12-3/TRBV12-4 | . | . | CASGSGETYEQYF | TGTGCCAGCGGCTCCGGCGAGACCTACGAGCAGTACTTC
TRBJ2-3 | TRBV7-8 | TRBD1 | many | CASSFRDRATDTQYF | TGTGCCAGCAGCTTCCGGGACAGGGCCACAGATACGCAGTATTTT
TRBJ2-7 | TRBV9 | . | . | CASSKTGTTMDYEQYF | TGTGCCAGCAGCAAAACCGGGACAACCATGGACTACGAGCAGTACTTC
TRBJ2-1 | TRBV6-1 | . | . | CASSFLRGGREQFF | TGTGCCAGCAGTTTTCTCAGGGGAGGAAGGGAGCAGTTCTTC
TRBJ2-2 | TRBV5-1 | . | . | CASSPPGLAPGELFF | TGCGCCAGCAGCCCACCGGGTTTGGCTCCCGGGGAGCTGTTTTTT
TRBJ1-2 | TRBV20-1 | . | . | CSASPSSMDYTF | TGCAGTGCTAGCCCCAGCTCTATGGACTACACCTTC
TRBJ2-1 | TRBV27 | TRBD2 | many | CASSPDAGGPSSYNEQFF | TGTGCCAGCAGTCCGGACGCGGGAGGGCCCAGCTCCTACAATGAGCAGTTCTTC
TRBJ2-1 | TRBV7-8 | . | . | CASSLVTSQSSYNKQFF | TGTGCCAGCAGCTTAGTTACCTCCCAATCCTCCTACAATAAGCAGTTCTTC
TRBJ2-1 | TRBV15 | TRBD2 | . | CATSSPGLAGNLAYNEQFF | TGTGCCACCAGCAGCCCGGGACTAGCGGGGAACTTAGCCTACAATGAGCAGTTCTTC
TRBJ2-7 | TRBV6-4 | TRBD1 | few | CAGRVGQGAYEQYF | TGTGCCGGCAGAGTGGGACAGGGGGCTTACGAGCAGTACTTC
TRBJ1-6 | TRBV28 | TRBD1 | few | CASSTTGGGSPLHF | TGTGCCAGCAGCACGACAGGGGGCGGATCACCCCTCCACTTT
TRBJ2-2 | TRBV12-3/TRBV12-4 | TRBD1 | few | CASSPRTGDVGELFF | TGTGCCAGCAGCCCACGGACAGGGGACGTCGGGGAGCTGTTTTTT
TRBJ1-3 | TRBV6-1 | . | many | CASSEDRSSGNTIYF | TGTGCCAGCAGTGAAGACAGAAGCTCTGGAAACACCATATATTTT
TRBJ2-7 | TRBV5-6 | . | . | CASSLERQVLLDEQYF | TGTGCCAGCAGCTTGGAACGCCAGGTTCTTTTGGACGAGCAGTACTTC
TRBJ2-1 | TRBV20-1 | . | many | CSAAGPSYNEQFF | TGCAGTGCTGCAGGACCCTCCTACAATGAGCAGTTCTTC